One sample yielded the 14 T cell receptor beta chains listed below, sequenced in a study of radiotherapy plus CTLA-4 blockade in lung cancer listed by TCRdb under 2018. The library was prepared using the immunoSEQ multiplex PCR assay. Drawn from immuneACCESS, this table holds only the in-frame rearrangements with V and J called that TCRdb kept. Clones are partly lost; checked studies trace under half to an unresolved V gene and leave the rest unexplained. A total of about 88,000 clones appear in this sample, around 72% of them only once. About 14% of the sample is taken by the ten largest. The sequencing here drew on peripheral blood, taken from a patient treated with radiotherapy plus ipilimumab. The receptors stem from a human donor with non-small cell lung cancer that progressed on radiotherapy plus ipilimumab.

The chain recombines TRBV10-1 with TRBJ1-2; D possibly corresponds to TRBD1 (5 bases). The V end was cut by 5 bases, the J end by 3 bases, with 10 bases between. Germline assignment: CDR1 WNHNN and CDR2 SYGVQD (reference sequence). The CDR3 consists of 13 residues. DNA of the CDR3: TGCGCCAGCAGTATACGCAGGGACTATGGCTACACCTTC. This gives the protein CASSIRRDYGYTF.

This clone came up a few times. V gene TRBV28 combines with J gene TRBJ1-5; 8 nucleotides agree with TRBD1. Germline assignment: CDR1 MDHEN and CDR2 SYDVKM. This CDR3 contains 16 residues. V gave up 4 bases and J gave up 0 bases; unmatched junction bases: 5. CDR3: CASSWGTGSSNQPQHF. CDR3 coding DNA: TGTGCCAGCAGTTGGGGGACAGGCAGTAGCAATCAGCCCCAGCATTTT.

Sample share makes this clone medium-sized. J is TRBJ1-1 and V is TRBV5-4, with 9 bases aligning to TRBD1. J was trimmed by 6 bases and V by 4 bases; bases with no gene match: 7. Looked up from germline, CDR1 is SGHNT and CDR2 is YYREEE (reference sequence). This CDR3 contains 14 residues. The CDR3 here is CASSGRGQGSEAFF. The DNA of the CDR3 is TGTGCCAGCAGCGGGCGGGGACAGGGCTCTGAAGCTTTCTTT.

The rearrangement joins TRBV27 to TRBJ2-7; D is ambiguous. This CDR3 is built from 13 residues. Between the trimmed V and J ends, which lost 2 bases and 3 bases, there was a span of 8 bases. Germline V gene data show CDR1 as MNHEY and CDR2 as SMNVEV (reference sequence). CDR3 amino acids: CASSLRANYEQYF. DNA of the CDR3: TGTGCCAGCAGTTTACGGGCCAACTACGAGCAGTACTTC.

This chain's CDR3 is CASSLASGSTDTQYF. The CDR3 nucleotides are TGTGCCAGCAGCCTGGCTAGCGGATCCACAGATACGCAGTATTTT. The J gene is TRBJ2-3, the V gene TRBV11-1, with TRBD2 identical over 7 bases. V lost 5 bases to trimming and J lost 2 bases; unmatched junction nucleotides: 7. Germline V lookup: CDR1 SGHAT, CDR2 FQDESV (reference sequence). This CDR3 comprises 15 residues.

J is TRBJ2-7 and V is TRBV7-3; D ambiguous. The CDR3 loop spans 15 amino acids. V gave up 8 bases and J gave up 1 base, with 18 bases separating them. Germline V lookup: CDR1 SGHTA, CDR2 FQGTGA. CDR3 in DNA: TGTGCCAGCCGCAAGTCTCACAGCGATTCCTACGAGCAGTACTTC. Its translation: CASRKSHSDSYEQYF.

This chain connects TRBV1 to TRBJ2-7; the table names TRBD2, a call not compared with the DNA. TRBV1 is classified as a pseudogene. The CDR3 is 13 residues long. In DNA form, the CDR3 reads TGCACCAGCAGCCGAGGGAGAGAAGGCGAGCAGTACTTC. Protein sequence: CTSSRGREGEQYF.

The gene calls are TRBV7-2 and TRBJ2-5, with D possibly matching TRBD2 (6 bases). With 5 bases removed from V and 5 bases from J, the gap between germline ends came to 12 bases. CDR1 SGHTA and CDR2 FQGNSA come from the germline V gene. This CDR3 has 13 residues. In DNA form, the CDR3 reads TGTGCCAGCAGCCACCCTGGGGGGGAGACCCAGTACTTC. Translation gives CASSHPGGETQYF.

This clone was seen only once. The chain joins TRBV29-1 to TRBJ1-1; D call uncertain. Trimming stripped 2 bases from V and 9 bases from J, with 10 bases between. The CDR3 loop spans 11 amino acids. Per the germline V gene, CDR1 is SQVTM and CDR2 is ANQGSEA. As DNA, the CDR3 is TGCAGCGTTGAAAATGGTGGAAAAGCTTTCTTT. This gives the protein CSVENGGKAFF.

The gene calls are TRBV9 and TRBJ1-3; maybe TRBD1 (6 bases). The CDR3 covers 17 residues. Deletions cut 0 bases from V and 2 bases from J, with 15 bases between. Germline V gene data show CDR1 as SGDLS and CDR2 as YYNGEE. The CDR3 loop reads CASSVDGGAGAGNTIYF. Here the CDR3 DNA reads TGTGCCAGCAGCGTAGATGGTGGGGCAGGGGCTGGAAACACCATATATTTT.

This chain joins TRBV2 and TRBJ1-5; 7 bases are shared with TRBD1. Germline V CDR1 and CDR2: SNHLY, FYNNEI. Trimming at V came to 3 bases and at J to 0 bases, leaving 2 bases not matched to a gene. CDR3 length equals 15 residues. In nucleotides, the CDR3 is TGTGCCAGCAGTGACGGGACAGCTAGCAATCAGCCCCAGCATTTT. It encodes CASSDGTASNQPQHF.

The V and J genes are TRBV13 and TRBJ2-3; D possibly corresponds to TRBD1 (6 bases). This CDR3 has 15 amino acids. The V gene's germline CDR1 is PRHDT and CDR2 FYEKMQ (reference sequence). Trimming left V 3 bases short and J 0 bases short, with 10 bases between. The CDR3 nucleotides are TGTGCCAGCAGCTTCGGACAGCTCAGCACAGATACGCAGTATTTT. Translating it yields CASSFGQLSTDTQYF.

The CDR3 DNA sequence: TGCGCCAGCAGCCCCTGGACAGGGGATGAGCAGTTCTTC. It encodes CASSPWTGDEQFF. The J gene is TRBJ2-1, the V gene TRBV5-1, with 9 bases aligning to TRBD1. Germline V gene sequence: CDR1 SGHRS, CDR2 YFSETQ. The CDR3 extends over 13 amino acids. With V trimmed by 4 bases and J by 8 bases, 4 bases remained unmatched. The full variable domain, with the rest looked up from reference TRBV5-1 and TRBJ2-1, is KAGVTQTPRYLIKTRGQQVTLSCSPISGHRSVSWYQQTPGQGLQFLFEYFSETQRNKGNFPGRFSGRQFSNSRSEMNVSTLELGDSALYLCASSPWTGDEQFFGPGTRLTVL.

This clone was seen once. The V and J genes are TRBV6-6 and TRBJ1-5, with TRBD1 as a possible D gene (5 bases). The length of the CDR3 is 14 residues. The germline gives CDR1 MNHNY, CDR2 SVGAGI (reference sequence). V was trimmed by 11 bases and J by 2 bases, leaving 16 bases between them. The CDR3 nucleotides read TGTGCCGGGGGTCGGGAGGGAGGCAATCAGCCCCAGCATTTT. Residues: CAGGREGGNQPQHF.